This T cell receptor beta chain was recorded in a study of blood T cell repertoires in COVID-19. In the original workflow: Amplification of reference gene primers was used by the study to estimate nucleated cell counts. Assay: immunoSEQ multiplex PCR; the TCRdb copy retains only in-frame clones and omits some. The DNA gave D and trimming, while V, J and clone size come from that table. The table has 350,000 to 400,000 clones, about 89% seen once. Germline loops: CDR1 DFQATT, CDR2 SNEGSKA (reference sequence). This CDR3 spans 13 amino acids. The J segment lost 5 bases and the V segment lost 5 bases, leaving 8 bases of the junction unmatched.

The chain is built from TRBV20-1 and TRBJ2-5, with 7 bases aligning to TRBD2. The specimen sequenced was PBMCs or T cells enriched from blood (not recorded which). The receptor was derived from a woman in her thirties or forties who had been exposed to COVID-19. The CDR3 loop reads CSAGGLGPETQYF. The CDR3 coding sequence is TGCAGTGCTGGTGGACTAGGTCCTGAGACCCAGTACTTC.